This TCR beta chain was obtained from a study of blood T cell repertoires in COVID-19. Turning to the study itself: Sources were T cells, B-cell-depleted T cells, or PBMCs; the material itself was cDNA or gDNA.

How the authors handled the data: Amplified reference gene primers provided the basis for estimating nucleated cell counts. Assay used: immunoSEQ multiplex PCR; TCRdb lists only in-frame clones, some missing. The V and J calls and the clone size are those of that table, but D and trimming were determined from the DNA. Of 200,000 to 250,000 clones listed, roughly nine tenths are singletons. After removal of 3 bases from V and 1 base from J, the junction contained 7 bases not matched to a gene. The CDR3 covers 17 residues. Germline V gives CDR1 SGHAT, CDR2 FQNNGV. Sequencing used peripheral blood. This sequence was found in a man between 60 and 70 years old who had recovered from COVID-19. The chain is built from TRBV11-2 and TRBJ1-1; the match to TRBD1 covers 11 bases. The CDR3 DNA is TGTGCCAGCAGCTTCCTTCCGGGACAGGGGGAGAACACTGAAGCTTTCTTT. Its translation is CASSFLPGQGENTEAFF.